Below are 17 T cell receptor beta chains sequenced from a single sample in a study of molecular identifiers for immune sequencing clone quantification. One entry per CDR3 protein, called by TCRdb with MiXCR from the PCR reads. The data show about 330,000 distinct CDR3 sequences, over 20% seen once. Sequencing was done on a sample of naive CD8+ T cells from blood, with Jurkat cell RNA spiked in. Subset denoted: FACS-sorted CD8+CD4-CCR7+CD45RA+ naive T cells. Receptors were obtained from a human donor in good health. Some libraries in this study had Jurkat cell RNA spiked in.

This clonotype has a count of ten or more. The rearrangement joins TRBV20-1 to TRBJ2-1; D uncertain. CDR3 length: 14 residues. The V gene lost 1 base and the J gene lost 2 bases, with 9 bases spanning the gap. The germline V gene has CDR1 DFQATT and CDR2 SNEGSKA (reference sequence). CDR3 coding DNA: TGCAGTGCTAGAGCGGCCGATACCTACAATGAGCAGTTCTTC. As protein: CSARAADTYNEQFF.

The CDR3 sequence is CASSQELTTLAGGPWNEQFF. CDR3 nucleotides: TGCGCCAGCAGCCAAGAATTAACGACCCTGGCGGGAGGGCCGTGGAATGAGCAGTTCTTC. V gene TRBV4-3 combines with J gene TRBJ2-1; 9 nucleotides line up with TRBD2. The junction had 19 bases not matched to a gene; V was cut back by 0 bases and J by 7 bases. This CDR3 is built from 20 residues. The germline V gene encodes CDR1 LGHNA and CDR2 YSLEER.

This chain uses TRBV6-5 with TRBJ2-7; possibly TRBD2 for D (5 bases). Looked up from germline, CDR1 is MNHEY and CDR2 is SVGAGI. The length of the CDR3 is 14 residues. The ends were cut back, 1 base at V and 2 bases at J, with 9 bases in the middle. The CDR3 region has the DNA TGTGCCAGCAGTTACTACGGAGGAGCCTACGAGCAGTACTTC. The encoded protein is CASSYYGGAYEQYF.

The DNA for the CDR3 is TGTGCCAGCAGCGACTCCAGGGGAGAGGCTGGAAACACCATATATTTT. Protein product: CASSDSRGEAGNTIYF. The rearrangement links TRBV7-9 to TRBJ1-3, with a tentative D call TRBD1 (6 bases). The CDR3 is 16 amino acids. Germline CDR1 SEHNR, CDR2 FQNEAQ (reference sequence). Trimming removed 5 bases from V and 2 bases from J, with 16 bases in between. Filled out from reference TRBV7-9 and TRBJ1-3, the complete variable domain reads DTGVSQNPRHKITKRGQNVTFRCDPISEHNRLYWYRQTLGQGPEFLTYFQNEAQLEKSRLLSDRFSAERPKGSFSTLEIQRTEQGDSAMYLCASSDSRGEAGNTIYFGEGSWLTVV.

CDR3 sequence: CASSLLSADGNPYEQYF. The CDR3 DNA reads TGTGCCAGCAGTTTACTCTCGGCCGACGGTAACCCTTACGAGCAGTACTTC. The chain uses TRBV27 and TRBJ2-7; D uncertain. CDR3 length: 17 residues. CDR1 is MNHEY, CDR2 SMNVEV, per germline (reference sequence). Trimming shortened V by 2 bases and J by 4 bases, and 21 bases separated the two germline ends.

The J gene is TRBJ2-2, the V gene TRBV7-7, with D possibly matching TRBD2 (6 bases). The CDR3 covers 15 residues. Germline V gives CDR1 SSHAT, CDR2 FNYEAQ (reference sequence). CDR3 bases: TGTGCTAGCGCCCCCGGAGGGGCTAACACCGGGGAGCTGTTTTTT. Translation: CASAPGGANTGELFF.

On this clonotype: Sequence at one end of the junction differs from germline and may be a read error. The CDR3 reads CASSLLTELNEKLLF. DNA of the CDR3: TGTGCCAGCAGTTTACTGACAGAGCTTAATGAAAAACTGCTTTTT. J is TRBJ1-4 and V is TRBV27; tentative D call: TRBD1 (5 bases). In germline, CDR1 is MNHEY, CDR2 SMNVEV (reference sequence). The CDR3 sequence is 15 residues long.

A few counts support this clonotype. The CDR3 reads CASSSSTGGNQPQHF. Written as DNA, the CDR3 is TGTGCCAGCAGTTCGAGTACAGGGGGCAATCAGCCCCAGCATTTT. The V and J genes are TRBV27 and TRBJ1-5, with 7 positions matching TRBD1. The CDR3 loop spans 15 amino acids. In germline, CDR1 is MNHEY, CDR2 SMNVEV (reference sequence). With 4 bases clipped from V and 2 bases from J, the junction kept 5 bases outside the gene matches.

This chain links TRBV7-9 with TRBJ2-7, with 7 positions matching TRBD1. The CDR3 sequence is 15 residues long. Germline CDR1 reads SEHNR; CDR2 reads FQNEAQ (reference sequence). Trimming at V came to 4 bases and at J to 0 bases, leaving 6 bases not matched to a gene. The CDR3, as DNA: TGTGCCAGCAGCTCCGGACAGGACAGCTCCTACGAGCAGTACTTC. Its translation is CASSSGQDSSYEQYF.

For this clonotype: With a much larger clone just one base away, this may be a read error. This chain connects TRBV5-3 to TRBJ1-1, with no clear D. TRBV5-3 is an ORF, and what it does is uncertain. CDR3 length equals 14 residues. CDR3 coding DNA: TGTGCCAGCAGCTTGTTCGGAGGGTACGCTGAAGCTTTCTTT. Amino acid sequence: CASSLFGGYAEAFF.

Comments on this clonotype: A single base separates this from a much larger clone, so it may be a read error. Written as DNA, the CDR3 is TGTGCCGGCGGGTCAGGGGGCCATAATTCACCCCTCCACTTT. Protein: CAGGSGGHNSPLHF. The chain combines TRBV12-3 or TRBV12-4 with TRBJ1-6; 8 bases are a match to TRBD1. This CDR3 contains 14 residues. V lost 11 bases and J lost 5; bases outside the gene matches: 8.

This clonotype was seen more than once but under ten times. The chain recombines TRBV13 with TRBJ1-1; D is ambiguous. Trimming pared 0 bases from V and 1 base from J, leaving 6 bases between. Germline CDR1 and CDR2: PRHDT and FYEKMQ (reference sequence). This CDR3 is 14 amino acids long. CDR3 loop: CASSLGGTNTEAFF. In nucleotides, the CDR3 is TGTGCCAGCAGCTTAGGGGGCACGAACACTGAAGCTTTCTTT.

This clonotype has at least ten counts. The chain employs TRBV7-9 and TRBJ1-2; the D gene is possibly TRBD1 (5 bases). The CDR3 sequence is 15 residues long. The germline CDR1 and CDR2 sequences are SEHNR and FQNEAQ (reference sequence). Trimming removed 5 bases at V and 6 bases at J, with 19 bases between. CDR3 protein: CASSQRGQGLNGYTF. The CDR3 DNA reads as TGTGCCAGCAGCCAGAGGGGTCAGGGACTGAATGGCTACACCTTC.

The table lists this clonotype with a few counts. The chain links TRBV4-3 to TRBJ1-1, with 7 bases identical to TRBD1. V was clipped by 0 bases and J by 5 bases; unmatched bases: 9. Looked up from germline, CDR1 is LGHNA and CDR2 is YSLEER. The CDR3 extends over 16 amino acids. CDR3 nucleotides: TGCGCCAGCAGCCAAGAACGACAGGGAGCAGGGACTGAAGCTTTCTTT. Translated: CASSQERQGAGTEAFF.

In its sample, this clonotype was seen many times. The gene calls are TRBV28 and TRBJ2-5; 12 nucleotides match TRBD2. Trimming removed 3 bases from V and 2 bases from J; junction bases left unmatched: 1. Germline assignment: CDR1 MDHEN and CDR2 SYDVKM. The CDR3 spans 15 residues. CDR3 in amino acids: CASSFLAGGQETQYF. CDR3 sequence (DNA): TGTGCCAGCAGTTTCCTAGCGGGAGGGCAAGAGACCCAGTACTTC. The full variable domain, rest sourced from reference TRBV28 and TRBJ2-5, is DVKVTQSSRYLVKRTGEKVFLECVQDMDHENMFWYRQDPGLGLRLIYFSYDVKMKEKGDIPEGYSVSREKKERFSLILESASTNQTSMYLCASSFLAGGQETQYFGPGTRLLVL.

This clonotype was detected only a few times. The rearrangement joins TRBV19 to TRBJ1-5; a weak D match, TRBD1 (6 bases). CDR3 length: 13 residues. V dropped 3 bases and J dropped 6 bases, with 9 bases sitting between them. Germline V gene lookup returns CDR1 LNHDA and CDR2 SQIVND (reference sequence). The CDR3 region is CASSMAGAQPQHF. In DNA, the CDR3 is TGTGCCAGTAGTATGGCAGGGGCTCAGCCCCAGCATTTT.

This clonotype occurred a few times. A much more abundant neighbour one base away suggests this may be a read error. This rearrangement joins TRBV5-3 to TRBJ2-3, with 12 bases fitting TRBD2. TRBV5-3 is recorded as an ORF, its role being uncertain. The CDR3 runs 15 residues. CDR3 sequence (DNA): TGTGTCAGCAGCCCCCCACTAGCGGGGGGAGATACGCAGTATTTT. Translating it yields CVSSPPLAGGDTQYF.